The sequence of this T cell receptor beta chain was determined in a study of T cell repertoires in cytomegalovirus infection. Overall study results and limits: The ex vivo response was dominated by HLA-C-restricted CMV-specific TCR beta clonotypes.

Germline lookup yields CDR1 SGHDN and CDR2 FVKESK. This CDR3 is built from 14 residues. Trimming stripped 3 bases from V and 3 bases from J, with 10 bases between. Each CDR3 protein is one row after TCRdb ran MiXCR on the reads. This sample carries about 260,000 distinct CDR3 sequences, roughly 10% of them seen once, and the ten largest clones take about 15%. Concerning this clonotype: Its specificity is not known.

The source of this sequence is a human donor in good health (CMV status not recorded). Some clones in this sample may be carry-over from other donors' samples. This chain connects TRBV14 to TRBJ2-3; D is tentatively TRBD1 or TRBD2 (5 bases each). The sample taken for sequencing was PBMCs. For the CDR3, the DNA is TGTGCCAGCAGCCAGGGGACGGGGACAGATACGCAGTATTTT. Residues: CASSQGTGTDTQYF.